Sequencing of this T cell receptor (beta chain) was carried out in a study of blood T cells in healthy people across ages. Together with a sample-barcoded 5' primer, a J-beta primer mix was included in a second PCR lasting roughly 6 to 12 cycles. TCRdb re-called the 5' RACE reads through MiXCR, storing one row per CDR3 protein. The sample contains just over 1 million distinct CDR3 sequences, 35% to 55% of which appear only once. Study-level results: It was the long-lived donors that had more naive CD4+ cells and higher diversity than aged donors. CMV status of donors was not determined, possibly confounding expanded clonotype changes. Researchers said unsorted PBMCs prevented a conclusive naive versus antigen-experienced comparison.

Germline CDR1 MDHEN, CDR2 SYDVKM. The CDR3 runs 15 residues. Details on this clonotype: What it binds is unknown. Its ends do not fully match the called genes, so a read error is possible.

Sequenced input: blood. The gene calls are TRBV28 and TRBJ1-6, with 9 positions matching TRBD1. The TCR was taken from a woman aged 55-70 years in good health. The CDR3 reads CTSSSRDRVRSPLHF. The CDR3 nucleotides read TGTACCAGCAGTTCCCGGGACAGGGTGAGATCACCCCTCCACTTT. Full variable domain (rest looked up from reference TRBV28 and TRBJ1-6): DVKVTQSSRYLVKRTGEKVFLECVQDMDHENMFWYRQDPGLGLRLIYFSYDVKMKEKGDIPEGYSVSREKKERFSLILESASTNQTSMYLCTSSSRDRVRSPLHFGNGTRLTVT.